These 24 T cell receptor beta chains were sequenced from one sample in a study of blood T cell repertoires in COVID-19. Assay used: immunoSEQ multiplex PCR; TCRdb lists only in-frame clones, some missing. The sample comprises approximately 260,000 clones, roughly 89% of which are singletons, and 2% to 2.5% rests with the top ten. Sequenced sample: peripheral blood. The origin of the receptors is a woman between 55 and 75 years old with COVID-19, enrolled during active disease.

This clone was found once. The V call is TRBV5-1, the J call TRBJ1-3; D gene unclear. The germline gives CDR1 SGHRS, CDR2 YFSETQ. The CDR3 contains 13 residues. The V end lost 7 bases, the J end lost 0 bases, and 8 bases lay between the germline ends. The CDR3 DNA reads as TGCGCCAGCGCTACTTCCTCTGGAAACACCATATATTTT. This encodes CASATSSGNTIYF.

The chain employs TRBV12-3 or TRBV12-4 and TRBJ2-1; a weak D match, TRBD2 (6 bases). With 4 bases removed from V and 5 bases from J, the gap between germline ends came to 9 bases. This CDR3 is 13 amino acids long. In DNA, the CDR3 is TGTGCCAGCAGTTGGGGACTTGACAATGAGCAGTTCTTC. This gives the protein CASSWGLDNEQFF.

The J gene is TRBJ2-7, the V gene TRBV12-3 or TRBV12-4; tentatively, D is TRBD2 (6 bases). The V end lost 3 bases, the J end lost 8 bases, and 14 bases lay between the germline ends. CDR3 size: 13 residues. CDR3 in DNA: TGTGCCAGCAGTTTGTTGGGGGGTGACAAGCAGTACTTC. Amino acids: CASSLLGGDKQYF.

The J gene is TRBJ1-4, the V gene TRBV19; 8 bases match TRBD1. The V and J ends lost 4 bases and 4 bases, in that order; junction bases with no gene match: 8. CDR1 and CDR2 (germline): LNHDA, SQIVND (reference sequence). The CDR3 spans 16 residues. CDR3 sequence: CASSNPRTGNNEKLFF. In DNA, the CDR3 is TGTGCCAGTAGTAACCCCAGGACAGGGAATAATGAAAAACTGTTTTTT.

J is TRBJ2-3 and V is TRBV4-2, with a weak D call TRBD2 (6 bases). Trimming cost V 3 bases and J 0 bases, with 13 bases left between them. Germline V gives CDR1 LGHNA, CDR2 YNFKEQ. The CDR3 loop spans 16 amino acids. The CDR3 here is CASSQPWGTSTDTQYF. As DNA, the CDR3 is TGTGCCAGCAGCCAGCCCTGGGGGACTAGCACAGATACGCAGTATTTT.

The table lists this clone with a count of one. The J gene is TRBJ1-1, the V gene TRBV24-1; D not resolved. Germline loops: CDR1 KGHDR, CDR2 SFDVKD. The CDR3 covers 14 residues. The V and J ends lost 3 bases and 6 bases respectively, with 13 bases between them. CDR3 sequence: CATSDRGVVPEAFF. CDR3 nucleotides: TGTGCCACCAGTGATCGGGGAGTGGTCCCTGAAGCTTTCTTT.

The J gene is TRBJ1-6, the V gene TRBV7-9; no firm D call. The CDR3 runs 14 residues. V lost 5 bases and J lost 6, with 11 bases in between. Germline CDR1 reads SEHNR; CDR2 reads FQNEAQ (reference sequence). The CDR3 DNA reads TGTGCCAGCAGCCCTGACTACTCTAATTCACCCCTCCACTTT. Translating gives CASSPDYSNSPLHF. The variable domain in full, with the rest retrieved from reference TRBV7-9 and TRBJ1-6, is DTGVSQNPRHKITKRGQNVTFRCDPISEHNRLYWYRQTLGQGPEFLTYFQNEAQLEKSRLLSDRFSAERPKGSFSTLEIQRTEQGDSAMYLCASSPDYSNSPLHFGNGTRLTVT.

This chain uses TRBV7-2 with TRBJ1-2, with unresolved D. Germline V gives CDR1 SGHTA, CDR2 FQGNSA. The CDR3 runs to 13 residues. Deletions cut 2 bases from V and 6 bases from J, with 10 bases between. The CDR3 nucleotides are TGTGCCAGCAGCTTACATAGAGTCGATGGCTACACCTTC. Protein: CASSLHRVDGYTF.

The table lists this clone with a count of one. V gene TRBV7-9 combines with J gene TRBJ1-1; the match to TRBD1 covers 8 bases. CDR1 and CDR2 (germline): SEHNR, FQNEAQ (reference sequence). The CDR3 totals 14 residues. V lost 5 bases to trimming and J lost 2 bases; unmatched junction nucleotides: 4. Here the CDR3 reads CASSRTGINTEAFF. DNA for the CDR3: TGTGCCAGCAGCCGGACAGGGATCAACACTGAAGCTTTCTTT. Based on the CDR3 plus reference TRBV7-9 and TRBJ1-1, the full variable domain is DTGVSQNPRHKITKRGQNVTFRCDPISEHNRLYWYRQTLGQGPEFLTYFQNEAQLEKSRLLSDRFSAERPKGSFSTLEIQRTEQGDSAMYLCASSRTGINTEAFFGQGTRLTVV.

V and J are TRBV19 and TRBJ2-7; 8 nucleotides line up with TRBD1. The CDR3 sequence is 13 residues long. Germline V CDR1 and CDR2: LNHDA, SQIVND (reference sequence). The ends lost 3 bases at V and 3 bases at J; junction bases unmatched: 1. The CDR3 spells CASSIDRGYEQYF. Written as DNA, the CDR3 is TGTGCCAGTAGTATCGACAGGGGCTACGAGCAGTACTTC.

The chain carries TRBV7-2 and TRBJ2-1, with TRBD2 matching 11 bases. The CDR3 extends over 16 amino acids. From germline, CDR1 is SGHTA and CDR2 FQGNSA. The J segment lost 8 bases and the V segment lost 6 bases, leaving 12 bases of the junction unmatched. In nucleotides, the CDR3 is TGTGCCAGCAGGGACGGGACTAGCGGTCGGAGGGATGAGCAGTTCTTC. Protein sequence: CASRDGTSGRRDEQFF.

The rearrangement links TRBV7-2 to TRBJ2-1; D perhaps matches TRBD2 (5 bases). V was pared by 1 base and J by 11 bases, with 12 bases between. This CDR3 has 13 residues. CDR1 and CDR2 (germline): SGHTA, FQGNSA. In DNA form, the CDR3 reads TGTGCCAGCAGCTTAGGAGAGCGGTTAAAGCAGTTCTTC. It yields the protein CASSLGERLKQFF.

This clone has just a few counts. This chain joins TRBV5-1 and TRBJ1-2; no clear D. This CDR3 region has 11 residues. Germline values: CDR1 SGHRS, CDR2 YFSETQ. V lost 7 bases, J lost 1 base, and 5 bases lay in between. The DNA for the CDR3 is TGCGCCAGCGTCCTTAACTATGGCTACACCTTC. As protein: CASVLNYGYTF.

The chain couples TRBV29-1 to TRBJ1-5; a possible D gene is TRBD1 (6 bases). The germline V gene encodes CDR1 SQVTM and CDR2 ANQGSEA. The length of the CDR3 is 13 residues. The V end lost 6 bases, the J end lost 5 bases, and 14 bases lay between the germline ends. CDR3: CSVSQGRDQPQHF. As DNA, the CDR3 is TGCAGCGTCTCACAGGGCAGAGATCAGCCCCAGCATTTT.

The CDR3 DNA follows: TGTGCCAGCAGGGGGGGATCTGATTCACCCCTCCACTTT. This sequence encodes CASRGGSDSPLHF. This chain joins TRBV10-3 and TRBJ1-6; TRBD1 matches 7 bases. Germline CDR1 reads ENHRY; CDR2 reads SYGVKD. V shed 10 bases and J 8 bases; nucleotides not matched to a gene: 8. CDR3 length equals 13 residues.

The count of this clone is one. The chain carries TRBV6-5 and TRBJ2-7; 9 bases agree with TRBD1. The trim removed 2 bases at V and 9 bases at J, leaving 5 bases unmatched. The CDR3 runs to 13 residues. Germline V lookup: CDR1 MNHEY, CDR2 SVGAGI. The CDR3 coding sequence is TGTGCCAGCAGTTACCTGGGACAGGGCTTGCAGTACTTC. Its protein is CASSYLGQGLQYF.

This clone appeared once. V usage is TRBV19 and J usage is TRBJ2-1; 10 bases agree with TRBD1. Losses at the gene ends were 5 bases for V and 10 bases for J; bases not matched to a gene: 8. The CDR3 has 14 amino acids. Germline V gives CDR1 LNHDA, CDR2 SQIVND (reference sequence). Here the CDR3 reads CASSFGTGESEQFF. As DNA, the CDR3 is TGTGCCAGTAGTTTTGGGACAGGGGAGAGCGAGCAGTTCTTC. Complete variable domain (other parts from reference TRBV19 and TRBJ2-1): DGGITQSPKYLFRKEGQNVTLSCEQNLNHDAMYWYRQDPGQGLRLIYYSQIVNDFQKGDIAEGYSVSREKKESFPLTVTSAQKNPTAFYLCASSFGTGESEQFFGPGTRLTVL.

This rearrangement joins TRBV6-5 to TRBJ2-2; D is possibly TRBD1 (5 bases). V was trimmed by 0 bases and J by 4 bases, leaving 9 bases between them. This CDR3 contains 15 residues. Germline V gives CDR1 MNHEY, CDR2 SVGAGI. For the CDR3, the DNA is TGTGCCAGCAGTTACTCCAGGGTGGGCACCGGGGAGCTGTTTTTT. The encoded protein is CASSYSRVGTGELFF.

In its sample, this clone was seen a few times. The genes are TRBV5-1 and TRBJ1-1; a weak D match, TRBD1 (5 bases). Germline V gives CDR1 SGHRS, CDR2 YFSETQ. V lost 0 bases to trimming and J lost 5 bases, with 14 bases between them. The CDR3 loop spans 15 amino acids. CDR3 coding DNA: TGCGCCAGCAGCTTGGATAGCGGGGCGCGGACTGAAGCTTTCTTT. This sequence encodes CASSLDSGARTEAFF.

V gene TRBV9 combines with J gene TRBJ2-1; 12 positions agree with TRBD2. Unmatched junction bases numbered 6, after V lost 4 bases and J lost 4 bases. CDR3 length equals 16 residues. Germline-derived CDR1 and CDR2 are SGDLS and YYNGEE. DNA for the CDR3: TGTGCCAGCAGCTCGAGGGGGACTAGCGGGTACAATGAGCAGTTCTTC. Residues: CASSSRGTSGYNEQFF.

CDR3 amino acids: CASSVGGQGRHYGYTF. CDR3 coding DNA: TGTGCCAGCAGCGTAGGCGGACAGGGCAGGCACTATGGCTACACCTTC. The gene calls are TRBV9 and TRBJ1-2; 8 nucleotides align to TRBD1. After removal of 0 bases from V and 3 bases from J, the junction contained 7 bases not matched to a gene. Germline loops: CDR1 SGDLS, CDR2 YYNGEE. CDR3 length: 16 amino acids.

The chain recombines TRBV19 with TRBJ1-2; the D is unclear. Deletions cut 7 bases from V and 8 bases from J, with 23 bases between. CDR1 and CDR2 from the germline V gene are LNHDA and SQIVND (reference sequence). CDR3 size: 15 residues. The CDR3 nucleotides are TGTGCCAGTAAATCGGGAGTAGCTGCGATCTTAGGCTACACCTTC. This gives the protein CASKSGVAAILGYTF.

The chain recombines TRBV29-1 with TRBJ1-2; D perhaps matches TRBD1 (6 bases). Looked up from germline, CDR1 is SQVTM and CDR2 is ANQGSEA. Trimming stripped 4 bases from V and 5 bases from J, with 14 bases between. The CDR3 is 13 residues long. The CDR3 loop reads CSVVPGVGYGYTF. The CDR3 DNA follows: TGCAGCGTTGTCCCAGGGGTGGGATATGGCTACACCTTC.

This clone was seen only a few times. The J gene is TRBJ1-6, the V gene TRBV10-3; TRBD1 aligns across 7 bases. The germline V gene has CDR1 ENHRY and CDR2 SYGVKD. Trimming took 0 bases from V and 5 from J; bases not matched to a gene: 1. This CDR3 is built from 15 residues. CDR3: CAISESGTDNSPLHF. Written as DNA, the CDR3 is TGTGCCATCAGTGAGTCGGGGACAGATAATTCACCCCTCCACTTT.